This is a list of T cell receptor beta chains from one sample in a study of shared clonotypes between healthy human individuals. The repertoire was sequenced with immunoSEQ multiplex PCR; TCRdb's copy has only in-frame clones and lacks some. The sample shows a few million clones, approximately 95% of them seen only once. Sequences were obtained from naive CD4+ T cells from PBMCs. The receptors were gathered from a man between 18 and 35 years old in good health. Some clones in this sample may be carry-over from other donors' samples. Both conserved end residues are part of each CDR3. The order of the fields is clone size, J gene, V gene, D gene, CDR3 protein, CDR3 DNA. The D gene is left open where the match is weak. A clone size is listed for some rows: how often the clone was seen (once, few, many), or a class if it is expanded.

clone_size: .; j_call: TRBJ1-2; v_call: TRBV5-1; d_call: .; cdr3_aa: CASSLMGVLDGYTF; cdr3_nt: TGCGCCAGCAGCTTGATGGGGGTCTTAGATGGCTACACCTTC
clone_size: .; j_call: TRBJ1-4; v_call: TRBV30; d_call: .; cdr3_aa: CAWSPGTPNEKLFF; cdr3_nt: TGTGCCTGGAGCCCAGGGACCCCTAATGAAAAACTGTTTTTT
clone_size: .; j_call: TRBJ2-1; v_call: TRBV5-4; d_call: TRBD1; cdr3_aa: CASSPDRRYNEQFF; cdr3_nt: TGTGCCAGCAGCCCGGACAGGAGGTACAATGAGCAGTTCTTC
clone_size: .; j_call: TRBJ1-2; v_call: TRBV30; d_call: .; cdr3_aa: CAWSKGRRADGYTF; cdr3_nt: TGTGCCTGGAGTAAGGGACGCCGGGCGGATGGCTACACCTTC
clone_size: once; j_call: TRBJ2-2; v_call: TRBV19; d_call: TRBD2; cdr3_aa: CASSGLAEHTGELFF; cdr3_nt: TGTGCCAGTAGTGGTCTAGCGGAGCACACCGGGGAGCTGTTTTTT
clone_size: .; j_call: TRBJ2-7; v_call: TRBV29-1; d_call: .; cdr3_aa: CSVHRGSEQYF; cdr3_nt: TGCAGCGTCCATAGGGGATCCGAGCAGTACTTC
clone_size: .; j_call: TRBJ2-7; v_call: TRBV2; d_call: .; cdr3_aa: CASMWEIGEQYF; cdr3_nt: TGTGCCAGCATGTGGGAAATCGGCGAGCAGTACTTC
clone_size: .; j_call: TRBJ2-7; v_call: TRBV4-1; d_call: .; cdr3_aa: CASSQTGTRAYEQYF; cdr3_nt: TGCGCCAGCAGCCAAACCGGGACTCGCGCCTACGAGCAGTACTTC
clone_size: .; j_call: TRBJ2-7; v_call: TRBV27; d_call: .; cdr3_aa: CASSLFPSYEQYF; cdr3_nt: TGTGCCAGCAGTTTATTTCCCTCCTACGAGCAGTACTTC
clone_size: once; j_call: TRBJ1-2; v_call: TRBV5-8; d_call: TRBD1; cdr3_aa: CASSSQQGIHGYTF; cdr3_nt: TGTGCCAGCAGCTCCCAACAGGGGATACATGGCTACACCTTC
clone_size: .; j_call: TRBJ2-2; v_call: TRBV6-4; d_call: .; cdr3_aa: CASSDSGQSVAGELFF; cdr3_nt: TGTGCCAGCAGTGACTCCGGACAGAGTGTTGCCGGGGAGCTGTTTTTT
clone_size: .; j_call: TRBJ2-2; v_call: TRBV7-3; d_call: .; cdr3_aa: CASSLLGPKNTGELFF; cdr3_nt: TGTGCCAGCAGCTTATTGGGACCCAAGAACACCGGGGAGCTGTTTTTT
clone_size: .; j_call: TRBJ2-7; v_call: TRBV11-2; d_call: .; cdr3_aa: CASSAGRRGEQYF; cdr3_nt: TGTGCCAGCAGCGCCGGTCGACGTGGCGAGCAGTACTTC
clone_size: .; j_call: TRBJ2-3; v_call: TRBV14; d_call: .; cdr3_aa: CASSQRGQTASTDTQYF; cdr3_nt: TGTGCCAGCAGCCAACGAGGACAGACCGCTAGCACAGATACGCAGTATTTT
clone_size: .; j_call: TRBJ1-1; v_call: TRBV15; d_call: .; cdr3_aa: CATSRGQGPLNTEAFF; cdr3_nt: TGTGCCACCAGCAGAGGGCAGGGGCCCCTGAACACTGAAGCTTTCTTT
clone_size: .; j_call: TRBJ2-3; v_call: TRBV2; d_call: .; cdr3_aa: CASSEIRLTDTQYF; cdr3_nt: TGTGCCAGCAGTGAGATCCGGTTAACAGATACGCAGTATTTT
clone_size: .; j_call: TRBJ2-1; v_call: TRBV7-9; d_call: TRBD2; cdr3_aa: CASSRSGLAGSNEQFF; cdr3_nt: TGTGCCAGCAGCCGCTCAGGACTAGCGGGATCCAATGAGCAGTTCTTC
clone_size: .; j_call: TRBJ2-7; v_call: TRBV5-1; d_call: TRBD2; cdr3_aa: CASSSDVGRVSGEQYF; cdr3_nt: TGCGCCAGCAGCTCCGACGTTGGGAGGGTATCCGGCGAGCAGTACTTC
clone_size: .; j_call: TRBJ2-7; v_call: TRBV30; d_call: TRBD2; cdr3_aa: CAWVSGRASGQYF; cdr3_nt: TGTGCCTGGGTTAGCGGGAGGGCCTCAGGGCAGTACTTC
clone_size: .; j_call: TRBJ2-1; v_call: TRBV4-3; d_call: .; cdr3_aa: CASSRGASGGSSYNEQFF; cdr3_nt: TGCGCCAGCAGCCGCGGAGCGAGCGGAGGGAGCTCCTACAATGAGCAGTTCTTC
clone_size: once; j_call: TRBJ2-2; v_call: TRBV23-1; d_call: TRBD1; cdr3_aa: CASSQSISGTGDTGELFF; cdr3_nt: TGCGCCAGCAGTCAATCGATTAGTGGGACAGGAGACACCGGGGAGCTGTTTTTT
clone_size: .; j_call: TRBJ2-5; v_call: TRBV7-9; d_call: .; cdr3_aa: CASSLEASRMTQYF; cdr3_nt: TGTGCCAGCAGCTTAGAGGCCTCCCGGATGACCCAGTACTTC
clone_size: .; j_call: TRBJ2-7; v_call: TRBV18; d_call: .; cdr3_aa: CASSPSRAGEQYF; cdr3_nt: TGTGCCAGCTCACCAAGCCGGGCGGGAGAGCAGTACTTC
clone_size: .; j_call: TRBJ1-1; v_call: TRBV13; d_call: TRBD1; cdr3_aa: CASSLEGAGVDTEAFF; cdr3_nt: TGTGCCAGCAGCTTAGAGGGGGCAGGGGTAGACACTGAAGCTTTCTTT
clone_size: .; j_call: TRBJ1-5; v_call: TRBV30; d_call: .; cdr3_aa: CAWTPSSYNQPQHF; cdr3_nt: TGTGCCTGGACACCCAGCTCATACAATCAGCCCCAGCATTTT
clone_size: .; j_call: TRBJ2-1; v_call: TRBV29-1; d_call: .; cdr3_aa: CSSVGLSYNEQFF; cdr3_nt: TGCAGCTCAGTGGGTTTATCCTACAATGAGCAGTTCTTC
clone_size: .; j_call: TRBJ2-7; v_call: TRBV28; d_call: TRBD1; cdr3_aa: CASSSAGTGGYEQYF; cdr3_nt: TGTGCCAGCAGTTCAGCCGGGACAGGGGGCTACGAGCAGTACTTC
clone_size: .; j_call: TRBJ1-1; v_call: TRBV28; d_call: .; cdr3_aa: CASSQASPGIAFF; cdr3_nt: TGTGCCAGCAGCCAAGCATCTCCAGGGATAGCTTTCTTT
clone_size: .; j_call: TRBJ1-4; v_call: TRBV2; d_call: TRBD1; cdr3_aa: CASRQGLNEKLFF; cdr3_nt: TGTGCCAGCAGACAGGGGTTAAATGAAAAACTGTTTTTT
clone_size: .; j_call: TRBJ1-5; v_call: TRBV28; d_call: .; cdr3_aa: CASSRQWSNQPQHF; cdr3_nt: TGTGCCAGCAGTCGCCAATGGAGCAATCAGCCCCAGCATTTT
clone_size: .; j_call: TRBJ2-7; v_call: TRBV5-8; d_call: TRBD1; cdr3_aa: CASSLGTAPLYEQYF; cdr3_nt: TGTGCCAGCAGTCTAGGGACAGCGCCCCTCTACGAGCAGTACTTC
clone_size: .; j_call: TRBJ2-1; v_call: TRBV11-2; d_call: .; cdr3_aa: CASSLGAAVHNEQFF; cdr3_nt: TGTGCCAGCAGCTTGGGGGCCGCAGTCCACAATGAGCAGTTCTTC
clone_size: .; j_call: TRBJ2-7; v_call: TRBV7-3; d_call: .; cdr3_aa: CASSFIRWVEEQYF; cdr3_nt: TGTGCCAGCAGCTTTATTCGATGGGTCGAGGAGCAGTACTTC
clone_size: .; j_call: TRBJ1-1; v_call: TRBV2; d_call: TRBD1; cdr3_aa: CASSEDRAEAFF; cdr3_nt: TGTGCCAGCAGTGAGGACAGGGCTGAAGCTTTCTTT
clone_size: .; j_call: TRBJ2-3; v_call: TRBV9; d_call: TRBD1; cdr3_aa: CASSLQGYRTDTQYF; cdr3_nt: TGTGCCAGCAGCCTACAGGGGTACCGCACAGATACGCAGTATTTT
clone_size: .; j_call: TRBJ2-3; v_call: TRBV30; d_call: .; cdr3_aa: CAWRRSTDTQYF; cdr3_nt: TGTGCCTGGAGGAGGAGCACAGATACGCAGTATTTT
clone_size: .; j_call: TRBJ2-3; v_call: TRBV11-1; d_call: TRBD1; cdr3_aa: CASSRQGADTQYF; cdr3_nt: TGTGCCAGCAGTCGGCAGGGGGCAGATACGCAGTATTTT
clone_size: .; j_call: TRBJ2-7; v_call: TRBV28; d_call: .; cdr3_aa: CASSIASYEQYF; cdr3_nt: TGTGCCAGCAGTATCGCTTCCTACGAGCAGTACTTC
clone_size: once; j_call: TRBJ1-1; v_call: TRBV11-2; d_call: .; cdr3_aa: CASRWEGTTEAFF; cdr3_nt: TGTGCCAGCAGGTGGGAGGGGACCACTGAAGCTTTCTTT
clone_size: .; j_call: TRBJ2-1; v_call: TRBV7-3; d_call: .; cdr3_aa: CASSTGSSYNEQFF; cdr3_nt: TGTGCCAGCAGCACGGGGAGCTCCTACAATGAGCAGTTCTTC
clone_size: .; j_call: TRBJ1-1; v_call: TRBV29-1; d_call: .; cdr3_aa: CSVTPPLNTEAFF; cdr3_nt: TGCAGCGTTACCCCCCCCTTGAACACTGAAGCTTTCTTT
clone_size: once; j_call: TRBJ2-1; v_call: TRBV5-1; d_call: TRBD2; cdr3_aa: CASSLTSINEQFF; cdr3_nt: TGCGCCAGCAGTTTGACTAGCATCAATGAGCAGTTCTTC
clone_size: .; j_call: TRBJ1-4; v_call: TRBV9; d_call: .; cdr3_aa: CASSPHRSNEKLFF; cdr3_nt: TGTGCCAGCAGCCCTCACCGGTCGAACGAAAAACTGTTTTTT
clone_size: .; j_call: TRBJ2-7; v_call: TRBV6-5; d_call: TRBD1; cdr3_aa: CASRNGQGSEQYF; cdr3_nt: TGTGCCAGCAGAAACGGACAGGGCAGCGAGCAGTACTTC
clone_size: .; j_call: TRBJ1-4; v_call: TRBV6-5; d_call: TRBD1; cdr3_aa: CASSSSTGSGEKLFF; cdr3_nt: TGTGCCAGCAGTTCCTCGACAGGGTCTGGTGAAAAACTGTTTTTT
clone_size: .; j_call: TRBJ1-2; v_call: TRBV5-4; d_call: .; cdr3_aa: CASSLRRDGYTF; cdr3_nt: TGTGCCAGCAGCTTACGACGGGATGGCTACACCTTC
clone_size: .; j_call: TRBJ2-5; v_call: TRBV29-1; d_call: .; cdr3_aa: CSVVVRGGETQYF; cdr3_nt: TGCAGCGTTGTTGTCAGGGGCGGGGAGACCCAGTACTTC
clone_size: .; j_call: TRBJ2-5; v_call: TRBV9; d_call: .; cdr3_aa: CASSVGPRQETQYF; cdr3_nt: TGTGCCAGCAGCGTAGGCCCCCGGCAAGAGACCCAGTACTTC
clone_size: .; j_call: TRBJ1-4; v_call: TRBV5-4; d_call: TRBD1; cdr3_aa: CASSSKGGTWEEKLFF; cdr3_nt: TGTGCCAGCAGCTCGAAAGGGGGCACATGGGAGGAAAAACTGTTTTTT